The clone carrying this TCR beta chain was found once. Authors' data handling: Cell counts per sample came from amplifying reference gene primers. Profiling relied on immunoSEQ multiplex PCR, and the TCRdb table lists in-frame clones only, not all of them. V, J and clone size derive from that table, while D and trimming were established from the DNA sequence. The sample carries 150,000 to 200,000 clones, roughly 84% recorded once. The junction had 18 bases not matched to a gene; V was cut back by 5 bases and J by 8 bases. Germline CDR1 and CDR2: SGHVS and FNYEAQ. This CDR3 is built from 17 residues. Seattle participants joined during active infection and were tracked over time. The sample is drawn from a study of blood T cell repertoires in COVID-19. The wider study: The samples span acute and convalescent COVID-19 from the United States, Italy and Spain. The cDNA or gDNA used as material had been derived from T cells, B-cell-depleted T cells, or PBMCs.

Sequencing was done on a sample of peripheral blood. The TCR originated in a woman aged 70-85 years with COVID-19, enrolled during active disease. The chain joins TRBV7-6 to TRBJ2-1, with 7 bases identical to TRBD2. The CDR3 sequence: CASSRQKGAGRGDEQFF. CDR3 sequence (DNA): TGTGCCAGCAGCCGCCAAAAAGGGGCGGGACGGGGGGATGAGCAGTTCTTC.